The clone carrying this T cell receptor beta chain was picked up many times. Antigen: not known. These data belong to a study of T-cell memory formation after mild COVID-19. Across the whole study: TCR clustering was largely donor specific.

The authors produced TCR alpha and TCR beta cDNA libraries with sample barcodes and UMIs by 5'RACE using constant-segment primers. TCRdb used MiXCR to reprocess the 5' RACE reads, holding one entry per CDR3 protein. In the table there are about 190,000 distinct CDR3 sequences, about 10% of which are singletons. Whole-study findings and limits: The appearance of some responding clones in pre-infection memory suggested that cross-reactive memory joined.

J gave up 0 bases and V 4 bases, and 10 bases lay outside the gene matches. The germline gives CDR1 SGHRS, CDR2 YFSETQ. The CDR3 loop spans 18 amino acids. The TCR comes from a man aged 18 to 30 who had mild COVID-19 (a few samples of this study predate the infection). Cell type and time point are not known. V usage is TRBV5-1 and J usage is TRBJ2-6, with 7 nucleotides matching TRBD1. The sequenced sample was PBMCs or a T cell subset sorted from them (not recorded which). The chain's CDR3 is CASSEGDRSSSGANVLTF. CDR3 nucleotide sequence: TGCGCCAGCAGCGAAGGGGACAGATCTTCCTCTGGGGCCAACGTCCTGACTTTC.